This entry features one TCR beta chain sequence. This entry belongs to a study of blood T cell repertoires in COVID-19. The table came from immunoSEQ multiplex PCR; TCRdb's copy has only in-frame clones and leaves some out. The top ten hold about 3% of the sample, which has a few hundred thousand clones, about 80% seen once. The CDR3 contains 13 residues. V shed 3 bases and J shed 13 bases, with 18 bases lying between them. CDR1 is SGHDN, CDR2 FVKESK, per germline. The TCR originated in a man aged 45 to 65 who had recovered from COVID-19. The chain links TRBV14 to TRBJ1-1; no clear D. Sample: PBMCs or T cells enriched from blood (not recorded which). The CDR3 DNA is TGTGCCAGCAGCCAGGGGAGAAGGGTCCCATTTTTCTTT. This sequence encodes CASSQGRRVPFFF.